These T cell receptor beta chains were read from a single sample in a study of cytomegalovirus exposure and HLA in healthy donors. Generated by immunoSEQ multiplex PCR, the TCRdb table keeps only in-frame clones and is missing some. The sample carries 200,000 to 300,000 clones, roughly 80% recorded once. Material for sequencing was PBMCs. All receptors derive from a woman in her 40s in good health and CMV-seropositive. Both conserved end residues are part of each CDR3. The D gene is left open where the match is weak. The listing skips clone size in some rows; elsewhere it reads once, few, many or a size class.

>.|TRBJ2-5|TRBV6-1|TRBD2
CASDTSGPETQYF
TGTGCCAGCGATACTAGCGGGCCAGAGACCCAGTACTTC
>.|TRBJ1-1|TRBV7-2|.
CASSLDLTEAFF
TGTGCCAGCAGCTTAGATCTGACTGAAGCTTTCTTT
>once|TRBJ1-2|TRBV5-1|TRBD1
CASSLEVDRGRSTF
TGCGCCAGCAGCTTGGAAGTAGACAGGGGGCGTTCCACCTTC
>.|TRBJ1-1|TRBV6-1|.
CASSPQGLTNTEAFF
TGTGCCAGCAGTCCCCAGGGACTGACGAACACTGAAGCTTTCTTT
>.|TRBJ1-3|TRBV30|.
CAWSVQAGGNTIYF
TGTGCCTGGAGTGTACAGGCAGGGGGAAACACCATATATTTT
>.|TRBJ1-4|TRBV18|.
CASSPRGPLNEKLFF
TGTGCCAGCTCACCGCGGGGACCCCTTAATGAAAAACTGTTTTTT
>.|TRBJ1-6|TRBV5-4|.
CASRGDKSSYNSPLHF
TGTGCCAGCAGAGGGGACAAGAGCTCCTATAATTCACCCCTCCACTTT
>.|TRBJ2-2|TRBV19|.
CASSDASPNTGELFF
TGTGCCAGTAGTGACGCTAGCCCGAACACCGGGGAGCTGTTTTTT
>.|TRBJ2-1|TRBV4-3|TRBD1
CASSPDRGSYNEQFF
TGCGCCAGCAGCCCCGACAGGGGTTCCTACAATGAGCAGTTCTTC
>.|TRBJ2-3|TRBV29-1|TRBD2
CSVRGSGGGADTQYF
TGCAGCGTCCGAGGGTCCGGCGGGGGGGCAGATACGCAGTATTTT
>few|TRBJ1-5|TRBV7-2|TRBD1
CASSFSGTGVRQPQHF
TGTGCCAGCAGCTTTTCCGGGACAGGGGTGCGGCAGCCCCAGCATTTT
>once|TRBJ2-5|TRBV9|.
CASSVEPGLEETQYF
TGTGCCAGCAGCGTAGAGCCAGGTCTGGAAGAGACCCAGTACTTC
>.|TRBJ2-2|TRBV7-3|.
CASSSFMTGVGTGELFF
TGTGCCAGCAGCTCTTTCATGACGGGAGTCGGCACCGGGGAGCTGTTTTTT
>few|TRBJ2-1|TRBV11-3|.
CASSAELNEQFF
TGTGCCAGCTCTGCGGAGCTGAATGAGCAGTTCTTC
>.|TRBJ2-5|TRBV7-2|TRBD1
CASSFMGQNQETQYF
TGTGCCAGCAGCTTCATGGGACAGAACCAAGAGACCCAGTACTTC
>.|TRBJ1-2|TRBV10-3|TRBD1
CAISEATGHGYTF
TGTGCCATCAGTGAAGCGACAGGGCACGGCTACACCTTC
>few|TRBJ2-3|TRBV7-6|.
CASSRWEGTDTQYF
TGTGCCAGCAGCCGGTGGGAGGGCACAGATACGCAGTATTTT
>.|TRBJ2-3|TRBV9|.
CASSALRASTDTQYF
TGTGCCAGCAGCGCCCTCAGGGCTAGCACAGATACGCAGTATTTT
>once|TRBJ2-5|TRBV10-3|TRBD1
CAIRGDREGETQYF
TGTGCCATCAGGGGGGACAGGGAGGGAGAGACCCAGTACTTC
>.|TRBJ2-7|TRBV19|TRBD1
CASSLGTGFYEQYF
TGTGCCAGTAGTCTCGGGACAGGGTTCTACGAGCAGTACTTC
>.|TRBJ1-5|TRBV7-8|.
CASSLVGRMSNQPQHF
TGTGCCAGCAGCTTAGTAGGCAGGATGAGCAATCAGCCCCAGCATTTT
>.|TRBJ2-7|TRBV4-2|TRBD2
CASSQDKVAGVPYEQYF
TGTGCCAGCAGCCAAGATAAGGTAGCGGGAGTTCCCTACGAGCAGTACTTC
>.|TRBJ2-7|TRBV5-1|TRBD2
CASRVRTGTSGGPYEQYF
TGCGCCAGCAGGGTCCGGACCGGGACTAGCGGGGGGCCCTACGAGCAGTACTTC
>.|TRBJ1-2|TRBV18|.
CASSPLARYGYTF
TGTGCCAGCTCACCACTAGCACGGTATGGCTACACCTTC
>.|TRBJ2-2|TRBV29-1|.
CSVGPRDFTGELFF
TGCAGCGTTGGGCCCCGGGACTTCACCGGGGAGCTGTTTTTT
>.|TRBJ1-6|TRBV5-1|TRBD1
CASSLQGAQDNSPLHF
TGCGCCAGCAGCTTGCAGGGGGCGCAGGATAATTCACCCCTCCACTTT
>.|TRBJ2-3|TRBV5-1|TRBD1
CASSLGAGGTYTQYF
TGCGCCAGCAGCTTGGGGGCAGGGGGCACATATACGCAGTATTTT
>.|TRBJ2-1|TRBV9|TRBD2
CASSVSSSGPNEQFF
TGTGCCAGCAGCGTAAGCTCTAGCGGCCCTAATGAGCAGTTCTTC
>.|TRBJ2-1|TRBV9|.
CASSVGGGAYNEQFF
TGTGCCAGCAGCGTAGGAGGCGGGGCTTACAATGAGCAGTTCTTC
>.|TRBJ2-7|TRBV15|.
CATSRQGTYAYEQYF
TGTGCCACCAGCAGACAAGGGACATACGCCTACGAGCAGTACTTC
>.|TRBJ2-2|TRBV2|TRBD2
CASRNRDYNTGELFF
TGTGCCAGCCGCAACCGGGACTACAACACCGGGGAGCTGTTTTTT
>once|TRBJ2-3|TRBV2|TRBD2
CASSNSGGDTQYF
TGTGCCAGCAGTAATAGCGGGGGAGATACGCAGTATTTT
>.|TRBJ2-7|TRBV4-2|TRBD2
CASSPPGGSAGEQYF
TGTGCCAGCAGCCCCCCGGGAGGCTCCGCGGGAGAGCAGTACTTC
>.|TRBJ2-3|TRBV5-4|TRBD2
CASLRGGTDTQYF
TGTGCCAGCTTGCGGGGGGGCACAGATACGCAGTATTTT
>.|TRBJ2-1|TRBV30|TRBD2
CAWSPGLAGGDEQFF
TGTGCCTGGAGCCCGGGACTAGCGGGGGGAGATGAGCAGTTCTTC
>once|TRBJ2-4|TRBV9|.
CASSPQDTLAKNIQYF
TGTGCCAGCAGCCCCCAAGACACGCTAGCCAAAAACATTCAGTACTTC
>.|TRBJ2-3|TRBV7-8|.
CASSFMVSGDTQYF
TGTGCCAGCAGCTTTATGGTGTCCGGAGATACGCAGTATTTT
>.|TRBJ2-7|TRBV10-1|.
CASSETGSNGEQYF
TGCGCCAGCAGTGAGACCGGGTCAAATGGGGAGCAGTACTTC
>.|TRBJ2-7|TRBV11-3|.
CASSQGKGAYEQYF
TGTGCCAGCAGCCAGGGAAAAGGGGCCTACGAGCAGTACTTC
>.|TRBJ1-1|TRBV5-6|TRBD1
CASSFGGGNTEAFF
TGTGCCAGCAGCTTTGGAGGGGGCAACACTGAAGCTTTCTTT
>.|TRBJ2-1|TRBV7-2|TRBD1
CASRTIPGQGNEQFF
TGTGCCAGCAGGACTATTCCGGGACAGGGCAATGAGCAGTTCTTC
>few|TRBJ2-1|TRBV9|TRBD2
CASSPPRVSGGSEQFF
TGTGCCAGCAGCCCCCCCCGTGTTAGCGGGGGATCGGAGCAGTTCTTC
>.|TRBJ1-2|TRBV2|.
CASSEGRNYGYTF
TGTGCCAGCAGTGAGGGCAGGAACTATGGCTACACCTTC
>.|TRBJ1-3|TRBV7-3|.
CASSPDSVGGNTIYF
TGTGCCAGCAGCCCTGACTCTGTCGGCGGAAACACCATATATTTT
>.|TRBJ1-2|TRBV11-3|TRBD1
CASSLAQGGRYGYTF
TGTGCCAGCAGCTTAGCTCAAGGGGGCAGGTATGGCTACACCTTC
>.|TRBJ2-1|TRBV9|.
CASGRDSYNEQFF
TGTGCCAGTGGGCGGGACTCCTACAATGAGCAGTTCTTC
>.|TRBJ1-1|TRBV7-2|.
CASSFIGAGTEAFF
TGTGCCAGCAGCTTTATCGGCGCAGGGACTGAAGCTTTCTTT
>.|TRBJ1-2|TRBV29-1|.
CSVEDQGGYTF
TGCAGCGTTGAGGACCAGGGCGGCTACACCTTC
>.|TRBJ1-2|TRBV19|TRBD1
CASSIPTGRFYGYTF
TGTGCCAGTAGTATCCCGACAGGGCGGTTCTATGGCTACACCTTC